The sequence of this T cell receptor beta chain was determined in a study of shared clonotypes between healthy human individuals. Genomic DNA of each subset was evenly split across several immunoSEQ plates. Method: immunoSEQ multiplex PCR; TCRdb's copy keeps in-frame clones and lacks some. This sample yields approximately 740,000 clones, of which around 93% are seen a single time; about 25% belongs to the top ten. This CDR3 has 13 residues. CDR1 and CDR2 from the germline V gene are SGHDT and YYEEEE. Trimming removed 4 bases from V and 1 base from J, with 8 bases in between. CD45RO-negative, CCR7-selected cells formed the naive CD8 fraction, which excluded terminally differentiated effector memory CD45RA+ cells.

The sequence derives from a young man in good health. The chain carries TRBV5-6 and TRBJ2-5; possibly TRBD1 for D (5 bases). The sample comprised naive CD8+ T cells sorted from blood. CDR3 DNA sequence: TGTGCCAGCAGCCACCAGGGCCAAGAGACCCAGTACTTC. Translation gives CASSHQGQETQYF.